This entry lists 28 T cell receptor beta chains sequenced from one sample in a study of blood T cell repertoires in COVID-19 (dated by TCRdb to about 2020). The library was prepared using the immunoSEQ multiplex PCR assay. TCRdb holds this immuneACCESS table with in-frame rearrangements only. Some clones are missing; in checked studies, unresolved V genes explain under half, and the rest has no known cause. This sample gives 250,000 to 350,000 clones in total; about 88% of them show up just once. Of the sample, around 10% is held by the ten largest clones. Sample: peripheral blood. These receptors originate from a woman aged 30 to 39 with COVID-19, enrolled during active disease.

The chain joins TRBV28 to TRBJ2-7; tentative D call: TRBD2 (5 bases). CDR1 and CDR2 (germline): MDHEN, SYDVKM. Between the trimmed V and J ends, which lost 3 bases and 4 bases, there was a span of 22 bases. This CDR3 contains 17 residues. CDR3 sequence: CASSFSEDGGRWYEQYF. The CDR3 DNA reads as TGTGCCAGCAGTTTCTCAGAGGACGGAGGCAGATGGTACGAGCAGTACTTC.

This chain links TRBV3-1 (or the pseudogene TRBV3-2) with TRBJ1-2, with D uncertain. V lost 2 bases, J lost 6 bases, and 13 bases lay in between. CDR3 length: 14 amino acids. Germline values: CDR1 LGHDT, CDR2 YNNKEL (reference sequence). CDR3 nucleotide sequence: TGTGCCAGCAGCCAACGCCGAGTCAACGATGGCTACACCTTC. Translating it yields CASSQRRVNDGYTF.

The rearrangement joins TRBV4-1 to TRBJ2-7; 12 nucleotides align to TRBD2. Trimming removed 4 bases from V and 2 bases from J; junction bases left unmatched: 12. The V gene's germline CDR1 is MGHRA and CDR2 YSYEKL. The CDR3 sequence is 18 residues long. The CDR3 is CASSRAQAGLAGTYEQYF. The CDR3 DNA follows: TGCGCCAGCAGCCGGGCCCAGGCAGGACTAGCGGGAACCTACGAGCAGTACTTC.

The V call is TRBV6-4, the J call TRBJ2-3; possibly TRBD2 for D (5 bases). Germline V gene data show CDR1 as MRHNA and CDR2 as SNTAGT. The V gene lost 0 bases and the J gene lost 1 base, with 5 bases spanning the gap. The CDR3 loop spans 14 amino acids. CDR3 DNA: TGTGCCAGCAGTGACTCCGGGGGCACAGATACGCAGTATTTT. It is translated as CASSDSGGTDTQYF.

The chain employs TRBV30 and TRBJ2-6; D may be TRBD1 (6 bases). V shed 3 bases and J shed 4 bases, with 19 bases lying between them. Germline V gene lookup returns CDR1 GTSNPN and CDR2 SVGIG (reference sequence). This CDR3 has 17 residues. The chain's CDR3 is CAWSLGPRGPGANVLTF. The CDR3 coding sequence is TGTGCCTGGAGCCTCGGCCCCAGGGGTCCCGGGGCCAACGTCCTGACTTTC.

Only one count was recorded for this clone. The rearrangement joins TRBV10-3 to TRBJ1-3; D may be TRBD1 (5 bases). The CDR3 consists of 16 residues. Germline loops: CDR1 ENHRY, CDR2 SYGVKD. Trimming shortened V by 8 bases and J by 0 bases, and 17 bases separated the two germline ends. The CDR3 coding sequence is TGTGCCATCGCCCTACGCGGGGGTAACTCTGGAAACACCATATATTTT. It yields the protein CAIALRGGNSGNTIYF.

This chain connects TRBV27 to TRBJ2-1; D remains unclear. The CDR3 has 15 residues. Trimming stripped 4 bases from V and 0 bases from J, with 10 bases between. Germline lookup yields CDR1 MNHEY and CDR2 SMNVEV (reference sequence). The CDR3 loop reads CASSSPLSSYNEQFF. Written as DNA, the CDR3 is TGTGCCAGCAGTTCCCCACTTAGCTCCTACAATGAGCAGTTCTTC.

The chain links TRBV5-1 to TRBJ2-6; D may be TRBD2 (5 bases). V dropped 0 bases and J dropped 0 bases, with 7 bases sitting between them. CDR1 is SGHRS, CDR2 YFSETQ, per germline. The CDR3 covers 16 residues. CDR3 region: CASSLAGSSGANVLTF. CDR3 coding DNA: TGCGCCAGCAGCTTGGCGGGGAGCTCTGGGGCCAACGTCCTGACTTTC.

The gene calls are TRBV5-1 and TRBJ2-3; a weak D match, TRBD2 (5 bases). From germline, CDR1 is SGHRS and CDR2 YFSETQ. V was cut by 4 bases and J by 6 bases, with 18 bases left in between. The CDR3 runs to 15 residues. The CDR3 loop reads CASSRSGNRGDTQYF. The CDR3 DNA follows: TGCGCCAGCAGCCGATCCGGGAACAGAGGGGATACGCAGTATTTT.

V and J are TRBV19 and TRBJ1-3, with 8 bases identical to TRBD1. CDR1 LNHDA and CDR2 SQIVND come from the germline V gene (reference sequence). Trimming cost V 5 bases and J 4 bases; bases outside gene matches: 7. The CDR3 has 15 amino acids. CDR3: CASSPTGTGGNTIYF. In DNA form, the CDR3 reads TGTGCCAGTAGTCCGACCGGGACAGGCGGAAACACCATATATTTT.

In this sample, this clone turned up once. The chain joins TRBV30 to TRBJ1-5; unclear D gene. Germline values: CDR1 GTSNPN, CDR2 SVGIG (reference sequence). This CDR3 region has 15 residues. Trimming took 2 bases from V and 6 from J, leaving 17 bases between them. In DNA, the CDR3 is TGTGCCTGGAGTACGGGAGAGTGGGTCGGTCAGCCCCAGCATTTT. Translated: CAWSTGEWVGQPQHF.

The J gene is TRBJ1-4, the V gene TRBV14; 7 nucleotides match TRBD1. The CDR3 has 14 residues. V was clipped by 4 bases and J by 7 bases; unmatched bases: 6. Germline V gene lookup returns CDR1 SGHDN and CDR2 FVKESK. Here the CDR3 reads CASSLRQGSEKLFF. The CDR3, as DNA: TGTGCCAGCAGCCTACGACAGGGAAGTGAAAAACTGTTTTTT.

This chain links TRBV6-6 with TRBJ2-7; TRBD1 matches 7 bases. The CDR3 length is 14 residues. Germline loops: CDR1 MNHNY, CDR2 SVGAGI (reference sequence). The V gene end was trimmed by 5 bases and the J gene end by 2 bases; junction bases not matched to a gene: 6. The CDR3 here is CASSPRDSAYEQYF. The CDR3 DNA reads TGTGCCAGCAGTCCCCGGGACAGCGCCTACGAGCAGTACTTC.

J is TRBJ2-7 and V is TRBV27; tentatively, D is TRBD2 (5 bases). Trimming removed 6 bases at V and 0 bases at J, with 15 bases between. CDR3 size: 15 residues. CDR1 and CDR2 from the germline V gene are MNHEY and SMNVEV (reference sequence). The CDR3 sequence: CASSSSRGSSYEQYF. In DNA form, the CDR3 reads TGTGCCAGCAGCTCCTCCCGGGGTAGCTCCTACGAGCAGTACTTC.

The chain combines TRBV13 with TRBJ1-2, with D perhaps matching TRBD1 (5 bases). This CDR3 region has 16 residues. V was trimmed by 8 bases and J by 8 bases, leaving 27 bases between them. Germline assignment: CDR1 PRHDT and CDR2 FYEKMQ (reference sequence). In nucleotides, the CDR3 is TGTGCCAGCCGGGCGGGACGGAAATATATAGACGAGGGCTACACCTTC. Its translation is CASRAGRKYIDEGYTF.

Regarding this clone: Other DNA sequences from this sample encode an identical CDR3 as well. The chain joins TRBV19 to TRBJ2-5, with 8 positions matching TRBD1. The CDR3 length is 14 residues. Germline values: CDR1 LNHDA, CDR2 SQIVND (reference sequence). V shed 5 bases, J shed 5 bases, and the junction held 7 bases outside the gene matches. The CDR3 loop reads CASSVQGARETQYF. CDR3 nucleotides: TGTGCCAGTAGTGTTCAGGGGGCGCGGGAGACCCAGTACTTC.

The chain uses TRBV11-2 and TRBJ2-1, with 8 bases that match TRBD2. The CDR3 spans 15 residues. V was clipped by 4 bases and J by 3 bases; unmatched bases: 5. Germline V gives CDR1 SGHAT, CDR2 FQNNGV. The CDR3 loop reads CASSSIAGRYNEQFF. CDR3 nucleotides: TGTGCCAGCAGCTCCATAGCGGGACGCTACAATGAGCAGTTCTTC.

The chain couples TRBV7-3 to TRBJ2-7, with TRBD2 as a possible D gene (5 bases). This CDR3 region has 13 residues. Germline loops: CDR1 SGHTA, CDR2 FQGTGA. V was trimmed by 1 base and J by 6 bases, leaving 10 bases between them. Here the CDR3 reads CASSLSLASEQYF. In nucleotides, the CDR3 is TGTGCCAGCAGCTTAAGTCTAGCCTCCGAGCAGTACTTC.

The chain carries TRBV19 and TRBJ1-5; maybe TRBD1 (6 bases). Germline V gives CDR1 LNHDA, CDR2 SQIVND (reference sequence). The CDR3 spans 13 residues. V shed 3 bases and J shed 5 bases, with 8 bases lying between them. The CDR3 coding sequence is TGTGCCAGTAGTATCAACAGGGATCAGCCCCAGCATTTT. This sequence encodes CASSINRDQPQHF.

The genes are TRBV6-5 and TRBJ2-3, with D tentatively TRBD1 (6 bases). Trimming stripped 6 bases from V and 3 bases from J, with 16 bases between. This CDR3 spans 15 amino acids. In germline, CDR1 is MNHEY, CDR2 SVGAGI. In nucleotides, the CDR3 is TGTGCCAGCAGCCGGCAACAGGGACGAACAGATACGCAGTATTTT. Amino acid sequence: CASSRQQGRTDTQYF.

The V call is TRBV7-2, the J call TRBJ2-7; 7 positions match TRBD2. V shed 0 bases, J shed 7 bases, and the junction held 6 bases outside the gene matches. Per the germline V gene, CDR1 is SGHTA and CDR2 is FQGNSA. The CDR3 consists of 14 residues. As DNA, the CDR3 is TGTGCCAGCAGCTTAGCGCTAAGGGGAGGGGAGCAGTACTTC. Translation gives CASSLALRGGEQYF.

The CDR3, as DNA: TGCGCCAGCAGCCCCTGGACTAGCGGGAGCACAGATACGCAGTATTTT. As protein: CASSPWTSGSTDTQYF. This rearrangement joins TRBV5-1 to TRBJ2-3, with TRBD2 identical over 11 bases. V trimming: 4 bases; J trimming: 0 bases; junction bases outside the gene matches: 4. Germline V gene sequence: CDR1 SGHRS, CDR2 YFSETQ. CDR3 size: 16 residues.

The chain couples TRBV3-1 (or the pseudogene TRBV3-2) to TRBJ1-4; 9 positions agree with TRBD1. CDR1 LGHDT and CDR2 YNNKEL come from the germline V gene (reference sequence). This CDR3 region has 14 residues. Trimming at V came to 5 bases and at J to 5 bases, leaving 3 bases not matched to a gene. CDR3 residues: CASSSGTGNEKLFF. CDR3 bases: TGTGCCAGCAGCTCCGGGACAGGGAATGAAAAACTGTTTTTT.

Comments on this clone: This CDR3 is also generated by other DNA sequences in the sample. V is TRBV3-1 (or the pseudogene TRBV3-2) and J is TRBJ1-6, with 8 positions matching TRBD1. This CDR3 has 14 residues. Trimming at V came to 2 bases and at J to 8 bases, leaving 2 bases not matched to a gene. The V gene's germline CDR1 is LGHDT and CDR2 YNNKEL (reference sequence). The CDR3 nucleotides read TGTGCCAGCAGCCAACAGGGGGCAGATTCACCCCTCCACTTT. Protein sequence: CASSQQGADSPLHF.

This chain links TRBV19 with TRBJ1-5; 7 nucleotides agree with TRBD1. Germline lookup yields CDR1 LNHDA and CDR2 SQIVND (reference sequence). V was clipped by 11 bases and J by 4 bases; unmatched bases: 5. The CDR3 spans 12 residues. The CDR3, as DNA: TGTGCCGCTTCACAGGGGAATCAGCCCCAGCATTTT. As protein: CAASQGNQPQHF.

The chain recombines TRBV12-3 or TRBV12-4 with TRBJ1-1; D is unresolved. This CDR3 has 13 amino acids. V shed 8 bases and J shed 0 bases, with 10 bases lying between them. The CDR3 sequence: CASGNSLNTEAFF. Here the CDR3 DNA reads TGTGCCAGCGGAAACAGCTTGAACACTGAAGCTTTCTTT.

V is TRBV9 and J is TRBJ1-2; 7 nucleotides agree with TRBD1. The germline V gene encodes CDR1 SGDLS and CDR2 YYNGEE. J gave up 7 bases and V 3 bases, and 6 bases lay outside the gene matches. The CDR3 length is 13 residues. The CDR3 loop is CASSATGNGGYTF. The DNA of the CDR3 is TGTGCCAGCAGCGCGACAGGGAATGGTGGCTACACCTTC. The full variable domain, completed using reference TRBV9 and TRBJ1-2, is DSGVTQTPKHLITATGQRVTLRCSPRSGDLSVYWYQQSLDQGLQFLIQYYNGEERAKGNILERFSAQQFPDLHSELNLSSLELGDSALYFCASSATGNGGYTFGSGTRLTVV.

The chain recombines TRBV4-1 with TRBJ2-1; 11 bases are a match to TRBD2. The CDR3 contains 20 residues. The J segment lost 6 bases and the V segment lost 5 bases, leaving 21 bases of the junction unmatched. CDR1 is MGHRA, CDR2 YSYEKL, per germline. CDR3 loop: CASSASPGLAVQRATNEQFF. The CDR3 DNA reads TGCGCCAGCAGCGCAAGTCCGGGACTAGCGGTCCAGAGGGCTACCAATGAGCAGTTCTTC.